A single sample gave rise to the 7 T cell receptor beta chains below, sequenced in a study of shared clonotypes between healthy human individuals. Some clones are missing from TCRdb's copy, which holds only in-frame ones; the method was immunoSEQ multiplex PCR. The sample has 850,000 to 1,200,000 clones, roughly 75% seen once. Material: memory CD4+ T cells sorted from blood. Noted subset: CD45RA-negative fraction. The receptors here all came from a man aged 18 to 29 in good health.

This chain joins TRBV27 and TRBJ1-6; D gene uncertain. This CDR3 comprises 12 residues. With 3 bases removed from V and 7 bases from J, the gap between germline ends came to 4 bases. The V gene's germline CDR1 is MNHEY and CDR2 SMNVEV (reference sequence). CDR3 residues: CASSFQNSPLHF. The CDR3 DNA sequence: TGTGCCAGCAGTTTTCAGAATTCACCCCTCCACTTT.

V usage is TRBV12-5 and J usage is TRBJ2-5; 10 bases map to TRBD2. This CDR3 region has 17 residues. With V trimmed by 5 bases and J by 3 bases, 12 bases remained unmatched. The germline V gene encodes CDR1 LGHNT and CDR2 FRNRAP. The DNA of the CDR3 is TGTGCTAGTGGTCCTGGAAGTGGACTAGCGGAAAAAGAGACCCAGTACTTC. Encoded protein: CASGPGSGLAEKETQYF. The whole variable domain, remainder taken from reference TRBV12-5 and TRBJ2-5, is DARVTQTPRHKVTEMGQEVTMRCQPILGHNTVFWYRQTMMQGLELLAYFRNRAPLDDSGMPKDRFSAEMPDATLATLKIQPSEPRDSAVYFCASGPGSGLAEKETQYFGPGTRLLVL.

Of note for this clone: The same CDR3 also results from other DNA sequences found in this sample. CDR3 residues: CASSQQGTGNTIYF. In DNA form, the CDR3 reads TGTGCCAGCTCTCAGCAGGGTACTGGAAACACCATATATTTT. This chain uses TRBV18 with TRBJ1-3; D possibly corresponds to TRBD1 (5 bases). Germline V gene lookup returns CDR1 KGHSH and CDR2 LQKENI. The CDR3 is 14 amino acids. The ends were cut back, 6 bases at V and 2 bases at J, with 11 bases in the middle.

The chain recombines TRBV10-3 with TRBJ2-3, with TRBD2 matching over 12 bases. The trim removed 5 bases at V and 4 bases at J, leaving 1 base unmatched. The CDR3 runs 14 residues. Per the germline V gene, CDR1 is ENHRY and CDR2 is SYGVKD. The CDR3 DNA is TGTGCCATCAGTAGGACTAGCGGGGCAGATACGCAGTATTTT. It translates to CAISRTSGADTQYF.

The V call is TRBV11-2, the J call TRBJ1-2; 7 bases are shared with TRBD1. From germline, CDR1 is SGHAT and CDR2 FQNNGV. V lost 3 bases, J lost 7 bases, and 11 bases stayed unmatched. The CDR3 totals 15 residues. This chain's CDR3 is CASSLYRQGVGGYTF. In DNA form, the CDR3 reads TGTGCCAGCAGCTTGTATCGACAGGGTGTGGGTGGCTACACCTTC.

J is TRBJ1-2 and V is TRBV30, with 7 positions matching TRBD1. Germline assignment: CDR1 GTSNPN and CDR2 SVGIG (reference sequence). Trimming at V came to 2 bases and at J to 6 bases, leaving 3 bases not matched to a gene. This CDR3 has 12 amino acids. The chain's CDR3 is CAWSPGQDGYTF. CDR3 nucleotides: TGTGCCTGGAGTCCCGGACAGGATGGCTACACCTTC.

This clone was seen a handful of times. The rearrangement links TRBV5-6 to TRBJ1-1; D is unclear. With 4 bases removed from V and 3 bases from J, the gap between germline ends came to 13 bases. This CDR3 has 14 amino acids. Germline CDR1 reads SGHDT; CDR2 reads YYEEEE. CDR3 bases: TGTGCCAGCAGCCCCCGGGATAGTTACACTGAAGCTTTCTTT. Translation: CASSPRDSYTEAFF.